The 12 T cell receptor beta chains listed next were all sequenced from one sample in a study of T cell clonality in common variable immunodeficiency. TCRdb's table, derived via immunoSEQ multiplex PCR, lists solely in-frame clones and lacks some. The table lists approximately 81,000 clones, with no singletons. Sequenced: peripheral blood mononuclear cells. These receptors were collected from a person aged 18 to 69 in good health.

This clone was detected many times. The read ends 3 residues early relative to the CDR3; the germline J gene fills the gap. This chain uses TRBV20-1 with TRBJ1-1; 8 nucleotides agree with TRBD1. CDR1 and CDR2 (germline): DFQATT, SNEGSKA (reference sequence). The CDR3 totals 17 residues. V lost 0 bases and J lost 4; bases outside the gene matches: 13. Partial CDR3 DNA: TGCAGTGCTAGAGACCCACAGGGGGACAAAGGTACCACTGAA. It translates to CSARDPQGDKGTTE. The CDR3 reads in full as CSARDPQGDKGTTEAFF.

This clone was found many times. The CDR3 extends 3 residues past the end of the read, so its final part is completed from the germline J gene. V usage is TRBV20-1 and J usage is TRBJ2-7; D ambiguous. Germline-derived CDR1 and CDR2 are DFQATT and SNEGSKA (reference sequence). The V end was cut by 1 base, the J end by 2 bases, with 6 bases between. The length of the CDR3 is 12 residues. The CDR3 is CSARVSAYEQYF. Incomplete CDR3 DNA: TGCAGTGCTAGAGTATCGGCCTACGAG.

This clone was seen repeatedly, ten times or more. The DNA ends 3 residues before the CDR3 does, and the rest of the CDR3 is filled in from the germline J gene. The chain joins TRBV6-1 to TRBJ2-1; 13 nucleotides agree with TRBD2. The length of the CDR3 is 16 residues. V dropped 3 bases and J dropped 7; count of bases not matched to a gene: 6. CDR1 and CDR2 (germline): MNHNS, SASEGT. CDR3 DNA (partial): TGTGCCAGCAGTGAGACTAGCGGGAGGTCGAGGAATGAG. Its translation is CASSETSGRSRNE. The full-length CDR3 reads as CASSETSGRSRNEQFF.

This clone was recorded at least ten times. The CDR3 extends 3 residues past the end of the read, so its final part is completed from the germline J gene. The gene calls are TRBV2 and TRBJ2-1, with 8 bases identical to TRBD2. Germline V lookup: CDR1 SNHLY, CDR2 FYNNEI. The CDR3 loop spans 14 amino acids. With V trimmed by 6 bases and J by 7 bases, 8 bases remained unmatched. The part of the CDR3 DNA that was read is TGTGCCAGCAGGGTAGTATTAGCGGGGAATGAG. Amino acids: CASRVVLAGNE. The entire CDR3 protein is CASRVVLAGNEQFF. The full variable domain, in which reference TRBV2 and TRBJ2-1 provide the parts outside the CDR3, is EPEVTQTPSHQVTQMGQEVILRCVPISNHLYFYWYRQILGQKVEFLVSFYNNEISEKSEIFDDQFSVERPDGSNFTLKIRSTKLEDSAMYFCASRVVLAGNEQFFGPGTRLTVL.

This clone was counted many times. The missing CDR3 end, 3 residues past where the read stops, is filled in from the germline J gene. V usage is TRBV15 and J usage is TRBJ2-6, with TRBD1 as a possible D gene (5 bases). This CDR3 spans 17 amino acids. The V gene lost 0 bases and the J gene lost 0 bases, with 9 bases spanning the gap. The V gene's germline CDR1 is LNHNV and CDR2 YYDKDF (reference sequence). This chain's CDR3 is CATSRETALSGANVLTF. The part of the CDR3 DNA that was read is TGTGCCACCAGCAGAGAGACAGCCCTCTCTGGGGCCAACGTC. Supplemented by reference TRBV15 and TRBJ2-6, the full variable domain reads DAMVIQNPRYQVTQFGKPVTLSCSQTLNHNVMYWYQQKSSQAPKLLFHYYDKDFNNEADTPDNFQSRRPNTSFCFLDIRSPGLGDTAMYLCATSRETALSGANVLTFGAGSRLTVL.

This clone showed up many times. The junction and the germline gene differ at one end; a read error may be behind it. The DNA ends 3 residues before the CDR3 does, and the rest of the CDR3 is filled in from the germline J gene. The chain recombines TRBV4-2 with TRBJ2-7, with D possibly TRBD1 on 5 matching bases. The CDR3 spans 15 residues. Germline V gene lookup returns CDR1 LGHNA and CDR2 YNFKEQ. This chain's CDR3 is CASSQEQGVIYEQYF. The CDR3 DNA, read in part, is TGCGCCAGCAGCCAAGAACAAGGGGTGATCTACGAG.

This clone was counted a few times. The read falls 3 residues short of the CDR3 end, and the missing part is taken from the germline J gene. The gene calls are TRBV7-9 and TRBJ2-5; tentatively, D is TRBD2 (7 bases). The CDR3 length is 14 residues. CDR1 and CDR2 (germline): SEHNR, FQNEAQ (reference sequence). V lost 1 base and J 5 bases, leaving 11 bases between the germline ends. The DNA read from the CDR3 is TGTGCCAGCAGCTTAGTCGCGGGGGCGGAGACC. This translates into CASSLVAGAET. The full CDR3 protein is CASSLVAGAETQYF.

This clone appeared a few times. The read ends 3 residues shy of where the CDR3 ends; the end is completed using the germline J gene. This sequence joins TRBV20-1 and TRBJ2-1; TRBD2 aligns across 11 bases. Germline CDR1 and CDR2: DFQATT and SNEGSKA (reference sequence). The V segment lost 6 bases and the J segment 0 bases; nucleotides outside the gene matches: 4. CDR3 length equals 15 residues. CDR3 residues: CSALTSGGSYNEQFF. The sequenced part of the CDR3 DNA is TGCAGTGCGCTTACTAGCGGGGGCTCCTACAATGAG.

The table lists this clone with many counts. The missing CDR3 end, 3 residues past where the read stops, is filled in from the germline J gene. The chain recombines TRBV9 with TRBJ2-5; TRBD2 matches 8 bases. The CDR3 runs to 15 residues. Germline CDR1 and CDR2: SGDLS and YYNGEE. The trim removed 4 bases at V and 4 bases at J, leaving 9 bases unmatched. CDR3 bases read: TGTGCCAGCAGCTTAAGCGGGAGCCAAGCAGAGACC. It specifies CASSLSGSQAET. The whole CDR3 sequence reads CASSLSGSQAETQYF.

This clone came up many times. Sequencing ends 3 residues short of the CDR3 end; the germline J gene provides the rest. The identical CDR3 is also encoded by other nucleotide sequences in the sample. V and J are TRBV7-8 and TRBJ2-5, with D unresolved. The CDR3 consists of 14 residues. V was cut by 5 bases and J by 5 bases, with 15 bases left in between. CDR1 is SGHVS and CDR2 is FQNEAQ in the germline V gene. CDR3 protein: CASSPPVSQETQYF. The CDR3 bases that were read are TGTGCCAGCAGCCCTCCCGTATCCCAGGAGACC.

Ten or more counts support this clone. The read ends 3 residues shy of where the CDR3 ends; the end is completed using the germline J gene. The rearrangement uses TRBV5-6 and TRBJ2-1, with TRBD2 matching over 11 bases. V trimming: 4 bases; J trimming: 3 bases; junction bases outside the gene matches: 3. Germline V gene data show CDR1 as SGHDT and CDR2 as YYEEEE. CDR3 length: 15 amino acids. The CDR3 loop is CASSPGLADYNEQFF. The CDR3 DNA, read in part, is TGTGCCAGCAGCCCGGGACTAGCGGACTACAATGAG.

This clone has ten or more counts. The read comes to an end 3 residues before the CDR3 does, leaving the germline J gene to fill in the end. V and J are TRBV4-1 and TRBJ2-3, with 7 bases lining up with TRBD1. Germline CDR1 and CDR2: MGHRA and YSYEKL. Unmatched junction bases numbered 12, after V lost 2 bases and J lost 1 base. The CDR3 loop spans 18 amino acids. The CDR3 loop is CASSQHLFRDRGTDTQYF. Incomplete CDR3 DNA: TGCGCCAGCAGCCAACACCTATTCCGGGACAGAGGCACAGATACG.